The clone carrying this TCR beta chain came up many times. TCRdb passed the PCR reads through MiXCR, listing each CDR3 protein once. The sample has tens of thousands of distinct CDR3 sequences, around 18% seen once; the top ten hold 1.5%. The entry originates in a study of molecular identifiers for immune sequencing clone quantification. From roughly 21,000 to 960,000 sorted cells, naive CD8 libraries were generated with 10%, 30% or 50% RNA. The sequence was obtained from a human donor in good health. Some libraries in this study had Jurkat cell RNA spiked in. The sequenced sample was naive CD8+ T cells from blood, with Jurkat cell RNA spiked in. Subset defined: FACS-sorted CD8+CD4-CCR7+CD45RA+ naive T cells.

CDR3 nucleotide sequence: TGTGCCAGCAGCTTAGGATTGGATCCCACGGGCCATGGCTACACCTTC. It yields the protein CASSLGLDPTGHGYTF. The chain uses TRBV7-9 and TRBJ1-2; unclear D gene. The CDR3 length is 16 residues. CDR1 is SEHNR and CDR2 is FQNEAQ in the germline V gene (reference sequence). The V end lost 1 base, the J end lost 6 bases, and 18 bases lay between the germline ends. The variable domain in full, completed from reference TRBV7-9 and TRBJ1-2, reads DTGVSQNPRHKITKRGQNVTFRCDPISEHNRLYWYRQTLGQGPEFLTYFQNEAQLEKSRLLSDRFSAERPKGSFSTLEIQRTEQGDSAMYLCASSLGLDPTGHGYTFGSGTRLTVV.